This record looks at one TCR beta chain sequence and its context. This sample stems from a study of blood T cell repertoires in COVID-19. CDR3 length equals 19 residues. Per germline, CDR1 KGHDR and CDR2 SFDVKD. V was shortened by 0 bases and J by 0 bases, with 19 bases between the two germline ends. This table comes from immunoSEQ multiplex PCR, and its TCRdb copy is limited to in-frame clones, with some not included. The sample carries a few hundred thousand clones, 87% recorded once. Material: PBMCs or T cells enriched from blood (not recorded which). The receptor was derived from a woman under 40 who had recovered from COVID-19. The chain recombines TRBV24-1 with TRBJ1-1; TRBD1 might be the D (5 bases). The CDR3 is CATSDLRSLGTLLNTEAFF. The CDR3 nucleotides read TGTGCCACCAGTGATTTGCGCTCGTTGGGGACTCTTCTGAACACTGAAGCTTTCTTT.